A selection of T cell receptor beta chains follows, all from one sample in a study of identical twins. TCRdb independently ran MiXCR on the 5' RACE reads; one entry per CDR3 protein. The sample carries hundreds of thousands of distinct CDR3 sequences, around 24% recorded once. These data also formed part of another study, on T cells expressing NK-cell markers.

Specimen: CD4+ T cells sorted from blood. These receptors all stem from a young woman in good health. Each CDR3 is given with its conserved first and last residue. The D gene is left open where the match is weak. Clone size, where shown, is once, few, many, or a class for clones that have expanded.

v_gene,j_gene,abundance,d_gene,CDR3aa,CDR3nt
TRBV7-2,TRBJ1-5,NA,NA,CASSFSMVLPQHF,TGTGCCAGCAGCTTCTCCATGGTATTGCCCCAGCATTTT
TRBV7-2,TRBJ2-2,few,TRBD1,CASSPQRQGVMTGELFF,TGTGCCAGCAGCCCCCAGAGGCAGGGGGTTATGACCGGGGAGCTGTTTTTT
TRBV2,TRBJ2-5,NA,NA,CASSVLGRETQYF,TGTGCCAGCAGTGTCCTGGGGCGGGAGACCCAGTACTTC
TRBV27,TRBJ2-1,NA,NA,CASSYQGAYNEQFF,TGTGCCAGCAGTTACCAGGGCGCCTACAATGAGCAGTTCTTC
TRBV15,TRBJ2-7,few,NA,CATSLYRGSSYEQYF,TGTGCCACCAGCCTCTATAGGGGGAGCTCCTACGAGCAGTACTTC
TRBV12-3/TRBV12-4,TRBJ1-1,few,TRBD1,CASRSTGWDTEAFF,TGTGCCAGCAGGTCGACAGGGTGGGACACTGAAGCTTTCTTT
TRBV29-1,TRBJ2-1,few,NA,CSASLFIVNNEQFF,TGCAGTGCCTCACTGTTTATAGTAAACAATGAGCAGTTCTTC
TRBV20-1,TRBJ2-7,NA,NA,CSARDQIYEQYF,TGCAGTGCTAGAGACCAAATATACGAGCAGTACTTC
TRBV20-1,TRBJ2-3,NA,NA,CSATSGRGTDTQYF,TGCAGTGCCACTTCCGGACGCGGCACAGATACGCAGTATTTT
TRBV5-1,TRBJ1-2,NA,TRBD1,CASSLGQGIYHYGYTF,TGCGCCAGCAGCTTGGGACAGGGAATATATCACTATGGCTACACCTTC
TRBV15,TRBJ1-3,few,TRBD1,CATKEGASGNTIYF,TGTGCCACCAAAGAGGGGGCGTCTGGAAACACCATATATTTT
TRBV6-5,TRBJ2-1,NA,NA,CASSYSIIINNEQFF,TGTGCCAGCAGTTACTCGATTATTATAAACAATGAGCAGTTCTTC
TRBV25-1,TRBJ2-5,NA,NA,CASSEYMSRQYF,TGTGCCAGCAGTGAATATATGAGCCGACAGTACTTC
TRBV6-5,TRBJ2-2,NA,NA,CASSYSYRLGNTGELFF,TGTGCCAGCAGTTACTCGTATAGGTTGGGGAACACCGGGGAGCTGTTTTTT
TRBV15,TRBJ1-2,many,NA,CATSSRGASGYTF,TGTGCCACCAGCAGCAGGGGCGCCAGTGGCTACACCTTC
TRBV7-9,TRBJ2-7,NA,TRBD1,CASSLGTGDHEQYF,TGTGCCAGCAGCTTGGGGACAGGGGACCACGAGCAGTACTTC
TRBV5-1,TRBJ1-1,NA,TRBD1,CASSFSGTVMNTEAFF,TGCGCCAGCAGCTTTTCCGGGACAGTCATGAACACTGAAGCTTTCTTT
TRBV6-2/TRBV6-3,TRBJ2-1,NA,NA,CASSWRNNEQFF,TGTGCCAGCAGTTGGAGAAACAATGAGCAGTTCTTC
TRBV4-1,TRBJ2-3,NA,NA,CASSQVLKDGLLGF,TGCGCCAGCAGCCAAGTACTGAAGGACGGCCTCTTGGGTTTT
TRBV5-1,TRBJ1-1,NA,TRBD1,CASSFGTGGPTEAFF,TGCGCCAGCAGCTTCGGGACAGGCGGCCCCACTGAAGCTTTCTTT
TRBV18,TRBJ2-7,few,TRBD1,CASSRRQGTYEQYF,TGTGCCAGCTCCCGAAGACAGGGAACGTACGAGCAGTACTTC
TRBV18,TRBJ2-7,NA,TRBD2,CASSPGLAHYEQYF,TGTGCCAGCTCACCCGGACTAGCGCACTACGAGCAGTACTTC
TRBV10-3,TRBJ2-1,once,TRBD2,CAISDFLLGTSKTEQFF,TGTGCCATCAGTGATTTTTTATTAGGGACTAGCAAAACCGAGCAGTTCTTC
TRBV12-3/TRBV12-4,TRBJ2-1,NA,TRBD1,CASSRNDRVMRNEQFF,TGTGCCAGCAGCCGGAATGACAGGGTTATGAGGAATGAGCAGTTCTTC
TRBV5-1,TRBJ2-5,NA,NA,CASSLANRRETQYF,TGCGCCAGCAGCTTGGCCAACAGGCGAGAGACCCAGTACTTC
TRBV10-3,TRBJ1-3,few,NA,CAISDQRSGNTIYF,TGTGCCATCAGTGATCAAAGATCTGGAAACACCATATATTTT
TRBV20-1,TRBJ2-7,few,TRBD2,CSASRGRPQGEQYF,TGCAGTGCTAGTCGCGGGAGGCCCCAAGGTGAGCAGTACTTC
TRBV6-2/TRBV6-3,TRBJ2-1,NA,NA,CASSYPFRRSSYNEQFF,TGTGCCAGCAGTTACCCCTTTAGGCGGAGCTCCTACAATGAGCAGTTCTTC
TRBV20-1,TRBJ2-7,NA,NA,CSASKSRTEQYF,TGCAGTGCTAGTAAGAGCAGGACAGAGCAGTACTTC
TRBV10-3,TRBJ1-5,NA,NA,CAISRTEGQPQHF,TGTGCCATCAGTAGGACGGAGGGTCAGCCCCAGCATTTT
TRBV20-1,TRBJ2-7,few,NA,CSATIRAEQYF,TGCAGTGCCACCATCCGGGCTGAGCAGTACTTC
TRBV27,TRBJ2-1,NA,TRBD2,CATQSRGLAGGEQFF,TGTGCCACCCAGAGCCGGGGACTAGCGGGAGGTGAGCAGTTCTTC
TRBV5-1,TRBJ2-1,NA,TRBD2,CASSYTSGAYNEQFF,TGCGCCAGCAGCTACACTAGCGGCGCCTACAATGAGCAGTTCTTC
TRBV12-3/TRBV12-4,TRBJ2-2,NA,NA,CASRPTGAPNTGELFF,TGTGCCAGCAGACCCACAGGAGCCCCTAACACCGGGGAGCTGTTTTTT
TRBV20-1,TRBJ1-1,few,NA,CSARMAPIPEAFF,TGCAGTGCTCGGATGGCCCCGATACCTGAAGCTTTCTTT
TRBV5-6,TRBJ1-2,few,NA,CASSLRGFRYGYTF,TGTGCCAGCAGCTTGAGAGGATTCCGCTATGGCTACACCTTC
TRBV21-1,TRBJ1-1,once,NA,CASIVRGTEAFF,TGTGCCAGCATAGTCAGGGGCACTGAAGCTTTCTTT
TRBV12-3/TRBV12-4,TRBJ2-7,NA,TRBD2,CASSQTSGSPYEQYF,TGTGCCAGCAGCCAGACTAGCGGGAGTCCCTACGAGCAGTACTTC
TRBV7-2,TRBJ2-2,few,TRBD1,CASSPGQGYTGELFF,TGTGCCAGCAGCCCGGGACAGGGTTACACCGGGGAGCTGTTTTTT
TRBV7-2,TRBJ1-1,NA,NA,CASNNYPGPAFF,TGTGCCAGCAACAATTACCCAGGCCCAGCTTTCTTT
TRBV20-1,TRBJ2-1,few,NA,CSARDQKLDGYEQFF,TGCAGTGCTAGAGATCAAAAACTAGATGGTTATGAGCAGTTCTTC
TRBV7-9,TRBJ1-2,NA,NA,CASSLLPTDTRAPGYTF,TGTGCCAGCAGCCTATTACCCACGGACACGAGAGCTCCTGGCTACACCTTC
TRBV12-3/TRBV12-4,TRBJ2-7,NA,NA,CASSLNRQTYEQYF,TGTGCCAGCAGTTTGAATCGACAGACCTACGAGCAGTACTTC
TRBV4-3,TRBJ1-1,many,NA,CASSQESTEAFF,TGCGCCAGCAGCCAAGAATCGACTGAAGCTTTCTTT
TRBV9,TRBJ2-1,NA,TRBD2,CASRGGGRAPGGEQFF,TGTGCCAGCCGGGGTGGCGGGAGGGCCCCGGGGGGTGAGCAGTTCTTC
TRBV29-1,TRBJ1-1,many,NA,CSARSGGSTEAFF,TGCAGCGCCCGCTCCGGGGGGTCCACTGAAGCTTTCTTT
TRBV12-5,TRBJ2-1,few,NA,CASGLSAGSRGTYNEQFF,TGTGCTAGTGGTTTGTCGGCGGGATCTCGCGGTACCTACAATGAGCAGTTCTTC
TRBV5-1,TRBJ2-1,NA,TRBD2,CASSQLAGAHNEQFF,TGCGCCAGCAGCCAACTAGCGGGAGCTCACAATGAGCAGTTCTTC